This TCR beta chain derives from a study of CD8 T cells in ankylosing spondylitis. V lost 4 bases, J lost 6 bases, and 9 bases lay in between. Germline-derived CDR1 and CDR2 are DFQATT and SNEGSKA (reference sequence). The CDR3 sequence is 12 residues long. This clonotype came up many times. A single record per CDR3 protein comes from TCRdb applying MiXCR to the 5' RACE reads. Found here are some 250,000 distinct CDR3 sequences, roughly 10% of them singletons; the top ten hold approximately 6.6%. The V gene is TRBV20-1, the J gene TRBJ2-2; D remains ambiguous. The sequence was collected from a male donor with ankylosing spondylitis or in good health (not recorded which). The material sequenced was blood, either unsorted or a sorted T cell fraction (not recorded which). The CDR3 bases are TGCAGTGCTACAGATAGGTCCGGGGAGCTGTTTTTT. Translated: CSATDRSGELFF.